These T cell receptor beta chains were read from a single sample in a study of cytomegalovirus exposure and HLA in healthy donors. The method was immunoSEQ multiplex PCR; TCRdb's version includes in-frame clones alone and lacks a portion of them. The profile shows about 190,000 clones, just under 75% of them singletons. The sequencing input was PBMCs. These receptors all stem from a woman aged 25-40 years in good health and CMV-seropositive. The CDR3 runs from the conserved cysteine through the conserved F or W. The D gene is left open where the match is weak. Size values are once, few and many counts, or a class for expanded clones, and some rows have none.

>TRBV6-1|TRBJ2-7|.|.
CASGVDRSSYEQYF
TGTGCCAGCGGCGTCGACAGGAGCTCCTACGAGCAGTACTTC
>TRBV5-4|TRBJ2-6|.|.
CASSLSGGATGANVLTF
TGTGCCAGCAGCTTGTCTGGGGGCGCGACCGGGGCCAACGTCCTGACTTTC
>TRBV27|TRBJ1-5|.|.
CASSFRGLGSEPQHF
TGTGCCAGCAGTTTTCGGGGTTTGGGATCAGAGCCCCAGCATTTT
>TRBV28|TRBJ2-5|.|TRBD1
CASSSWTGTYQETQYF
TGTGCCAGCAGTTCGTGGACAGGGACGTACCAAGAGACCCAGTACTTC
>TRBV5-6|TRBJ2-3|once|.
CASSHLILVWPPDTQYF
TGTGCCAGCAGCCACCTTATTCTGGTTTGGCCCCCAGATACGCAGTATTTT
>TRBV28|TRBJ2-4|.|TRBD2
CASSLAGGGQNIQYF
TGTGCCAGCAGTCTAGCGGGGGGGGGCCAAAACATTCAGTACTTC
>TRBV28|TRBJ1-3|.|.
CASRQGNTIYF
TGTGCCAGCCGACAGGGAAACACCATATATTTT
>TRBV11-2|TRBJ2-4|.|.
CASSLVGPRVVGRNIQYF
TGTGCCAGCAGCTTAGTCGGCCCCAGGGTAGTCGGTAGAAACATTCAGTACTTC
>TRBV4-2|TRBJ2-1|.|TRBD2
CATRISGGGSYNEQFF
TGTGCCACCAGGATTAGCGGGGGTGGCTCCTACAATGAGCAGTTCTTC
>TRBV5-4|TRBJ2-2|.|TRBD2
CASRGLAGDGTGELFF
TGTGCCAGCAGGGGCCTAGCGGGAGATGGCACCGGGGAGCTGTTTTTT
>TRBV7-9|TRBJ1-1|.|.
CASSLVLDTEAFF
TGTGCCAGCAGCTTAGTACTAGACACTGAAGCTTTCTTT
>TRBV11-2|TRBJ2-2|.|.
CASSSTLTAGELFF
TGTGCCAGCAGCTCCACTTTAACAGCCGGGGAGCTGTTTTTT
>TRBV4-1|TRBJ2-1|.|.
CASSLYSGGKAEQFF
TGCGCCAGCAGCCTATATAGCGGAGGGAAGGCTGAGCAGTTCTTC
>TRBV10-3|TRBJ2-7|.|.
CAISEETGSYEQYF
TGTGCCATCAGTGAAGAAACAGGCTCCTACGAGCAGTACTTC
>TRBV5-1|TRBJ1-4|.|.
CASSQRINEKLFF
TGCGCCAGCAGCCAGAGGATTAATGAAAAACTGTTTTTT
>TRBV2|TRBJ2-2|.|.
CASSPYPTGLVGELFF
TGTGCCAGCAGCCCGTATCCGACGGGGTTGGTCGGGGAGCTGTTTTTT
>TRBV2|TRBJ1-4|few|.
CASSEASAASREKLFF
TGTGCCAGCAGTGAAGCGTCAGCGGCCTCACGAGAAAAACTGTTTTTT
>TRBV7-9|TRBJ2-1|.|TRBD1
CASNAGTGSYNEQFF
TGTGCCAGCAATGCCGGGACAGGTTCCTACAATGAGCAGTTCTTC
>TRBV23-1|TRBJ1-3|.|TRBD1
CASSPGQLGNTIYF
TGCGCCAGCAGTCCGGGACAGCTTGGAAACACCATATATTTT
>TRBV19|TRBJ2-7|once|TRBD2
CASSRLAGVNEQYF
TGTGCCAGTAGTAGACTAGCGGGAGTGAACGAGCAGTACTTC
>TRBV6-5|TRBJ1-2|.|.
CASRRNREGNYGYTF
TGTGCCAGCAGAAGGAATAGGGAGGGTAACTATGGCTACACCTTC
>TRBV6-4|TRBJ1-1|few|TRBD1
CASSPRDRDTNTEAFF
TGTGCCAGCAGCCCCCGGGACAGGGATACGAACACTGAAGCTTTCTTT
>TRBV15|TRBJ1-1|.|.
CATSRSQVGRQNTEAFF
TGTGCCACCAGCAGATCTCAGGTGGGCAGGCAGAACACTGAAGCTTTCTTT
>TRBV29-1|TRBJ2-2|once|TRBD1
CSAPGTDTGELFF
TGCAGCGCTCCCGGGACAGACACCGGGGAGCTGTTTTTT
>TRBV28|TRBJ2-1|.|TRBD1
CASSFQGVSYNEQFF
TGTGCCAGCAGTTTTCAGGGGGTCTCCTACAATGAGCAGTTCTTC
>TRBV5-1|TRBJ1-6|.|TRBD1
CASRSRQGDNSPLHF
TGCGCCAGCAGATCCCGTCAGGGGGATAATTCACCCCTCCACTTT
>TRBV28|TRBJ2-5|.|TRBD2
CASSRSSGRDWETQYF
TGTGCCAGCAGCCGTTCTAGCGGGAGGGATTGGGAGACCCAGTACTTC
>TRBV9|TRBJ1-1|.|.
CASSVAGLGTEAFF
TGTGCCAGCAGCGTAGCAGGCTTGGGCACTGAAGCTTTCTTT
>TRBV28|TRBJ1-2|.|.
CASSLSGTNYGYTF
TGTGCCAGCAGTTTATCGGGGACTAACTATGGCTACACCTTC
>TRBV28|TRBJ1-2|.|.
CASRQGRVGYTF
TGTGCCAGCAGGCAGGGGCGGGTAGGCTACACCTTC
>TRBV7-9|TRBJ2-3|.|TRBD2
CASSQAGSDTQYF
TGTGCCAGCAGCCAAGCGGGGTCAGATACGCAGTATTTT
>TRBV7-9|TRBJ2-1|once|TRBD2
CASSLRAGGPGEQFF
TGTGCCAGCAGCTTAAGAGCGGGAGGGCCGGGTGAGCAGTTCTTC
>TRBV28|TRBJ2-5|.|.
CASSLFTGYETQYF
TGTGCCAGCAGTTTATTCACAGGGTACGAGACCCAGTACTTC
>TRBV19|TRBJ1-1|.|TRBD1
CASKTGGSNTEAFF
TGTGCCAGTAAGACAGGGGGCTCAAACACTGAAGCTTTCTTT
>TRBV11-2|TRBJ2-5|few|.
CASSPGIQETQYF
TGTGCCAGCAGCCCGGGGATTCAAGAGACCCAGTACTTC
>TRBV6-5|TRBJ2-3|.|.
CASSYAAPGNTDTQYF
TGTGCCAGCAGTTACGCGGCCCCGGGGAACACAGATACGCAGTATTTT
>TRBV10-3|TRBJ1-4|once|TRBD1
CAIRRDSATNEKLFF
TGTGCCATCAGGAGGGACAGTGCAACTAATGAAAAACTGTTTTTT
>TRBV6-4|TRBJ1-2|.|.
CASSDRGKYGYTF
TGTGCCAGCAGTGACAGGGGTAAATATGGCTACACCTTC
>TRBV5-5|TRBJ2-7|.|.
CASSPNWATYEQYF
TGTGCCAGCAGCCCCAACTGGGCGACCTACGAGCAGTACTTC
>TRBV7-6|TRBJ2-3|.|.
CASSRLTVSTDTQYF
TGTGCCAGCAGCCGACTAACAGTAAGCACAGATACGCAGTATTTT
>TRBV6-5|TRBJ2-2|.|.
CASSYSRTGELFF
TGTGCCAGCAGTTACTCGAGGACCGGGGAGCTGTTTTTT
>TRBV5-4|TRBJ2-3|.|TRBD1
CASSLEGQLTDTQYF
TGTGCCAGCAGCTTGGAGGGACAGTTAACAGATACGCAGTATTTT
>TRBV7-8|TRBJ2-7|.|TRBD2
CASSSLAGAGIGQYF
TGTGCCAGCAGCTCCCTAGCGGGAGCAGGAATTGGGCAGTACTTC
>TRBV6-4|TRBJ2-1|.|TRBD2
CASSEIAGTYNEQFF
TGTGCCAGCAGTGAAATAGCGGGTACATACAATGAGCAGTTCTTC
>TRBV5-6|TRBJ1-1|.|TRBD1
CASSLKRVMEGAEAFF
TGTGCCAGCAGCTTGAAGAGGGTCATGGAGGGGGCCGAAGCTTTCTTT
>TRBV6-1|TRBJ2-1|once|.
CASRYSGSSYNEQFF
TGTGCCAGCAGATATAGCGGAAGCTCCTACAATGAGCAGTTCTTC
>TRBV6-5|TRBJ2-2|few|.
CASSPSSANTGELFF
TGTGCCAGCAGTCCTAGCAGTGCGAACACCGGGGAGCTGTTTTTT
>TRBV28|TRBJ1-1|.|.
CASSLLRSSNTEAFF
TGTGCCAGCAGCCTCTTACGGAGTTCGAACACTGAAGCTTTCTTT